The present T cell receptor beta chain was sequenced within a study of yellow fever vaccine responses in identical twins. A note on this clonotype: Its antigen remains unknown.

The study's findings and limits: The authors reported partly convergent, partly personalized vaccine responses in identical twins.

TCRdb redid the calling of the RT-PCR reads with MiXCR, one entry per CDR3 protein. The sample records more than 15,000 distinct CDR3 sequences, about two thirds being singletons. The CDR3 is 17 residues long. From germline, CDR1 is KGHSH and CDR2 LQKENI. V gave up 3 bases and J gave up 4 bases, with 16 bases separating them. The origin of this receptor is a woman aged 18-29 years who received the yellow fever vaccine. The rearrangement links TRBV18 to TRBJ2-6; D may be TRBD1 (6 bases). This sample comprised T cells from blood (PBMCs), unsorted or a sorted subset (not recorded which), obtained before or after yellow fever vaccination (not recorded which). CDR3: CASSPSIGGPGANVLTF. The CDR3 nucleotides read TGTGCCAGCTCACCTTCTATAGGGGGTCCGGGGGCCAACGTCCTGACTTTC.